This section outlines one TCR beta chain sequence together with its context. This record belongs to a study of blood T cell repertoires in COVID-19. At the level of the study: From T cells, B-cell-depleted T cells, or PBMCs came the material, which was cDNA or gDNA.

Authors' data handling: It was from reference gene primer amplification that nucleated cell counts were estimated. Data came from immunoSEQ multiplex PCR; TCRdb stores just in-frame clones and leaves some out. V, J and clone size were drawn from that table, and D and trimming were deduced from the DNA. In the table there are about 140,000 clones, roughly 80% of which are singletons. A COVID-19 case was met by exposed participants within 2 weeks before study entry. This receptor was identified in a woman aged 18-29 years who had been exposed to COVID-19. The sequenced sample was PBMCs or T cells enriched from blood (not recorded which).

Written as DNA, the CDR3 is TGTGCCAGCAGTCCGGAGACAGAAATGAACACTGAAGCTTTCTTT. Residues: CASSPETEMNTEAFF. This chain links TRBV28 with TRBJ1-1, with a possible D match to TRBD1 (5 bases). Germline CDR1 and CDR2: MDHEN and SYDVKM. The CDR3 has 15 residues. Trimming left V 5 bases short and J 0 bases short, with 13 bases between.